The rows below give T cell receptor beta chains drawn from one sample of a study of blood T cell repertoires in COVID-19. Generated by immunoSEQ multiplex PCR, the TCRdb table keeps only in-frame clones and is missing some. The table lists approximately 350,000 clones, over 70% of them singletons. The sequencing sample was made of peripheral blood. The receptor set was obtained from a man aged 30 to 45 with active or convalescent COVID-19. Both conserved end residues are part of each CDR3. D genes are given only for firm matches. Some rows have no size entry. The others give once, few or many, or a class for an expanded clone.

d_call clone_size j_call v_call cdr3_aa cdr3_nt
. . TRBJ1-2 TRBV30 CAWNEDTLGYTF TGTGCCTGGAATGAGGACACACTTGGCTACACCTTC
. . TRBJ1-2 TRBV12-3/TRBV12-4 CASTPGVNYGYTF TGTGCCAGCACCCCGGGGGTGAACTATGGCTACACCTTC
TRBD2 once TRBJ2-3 TRBV28 CASSSPGLASTDTQYF TGTGCCAGCAGTTCTCCCGGACTAGCGAGCACAGATACGCAGTATTTT
. once TRBJ2-1 TRBV4-2 CASSQARDINNEQFF TGTGCCAGCAGCCAAGCCCGGGACATAAACAATGAGCAGTTCTTC
. . TRBJ1-2 TRBV5-6 CASTPIPLFAPDGYTF TGTGCCAGCACCCCAATCCCCCTTTTTGCTCCAGATGGCTACACCTTC
TRBD1 . TRBJ1-2 TRBV6-2/TRBV6-3 CASSYYRTGPDYYGYTF TGTGCCAGCAGTTACTACCGGACAGGGCCGGACTACTATGGCTACACCTTC
. . TRBJ2-7 TRBV9 CASSVGAPSEQYF TGTGCCAGCAGCGTAGGCGCCCCCTCAGAGCAGTACTTC
. . TRBJ1-5 TRBV27 CASSLGGGGLRGPQHF TGTGCCAGCAGTTTAGGTGGGGGAGGCCTCCGGGGGCCCCAGCATTTT
TRBD2 . TRBJ2-7 TRBV28 CASSQGLAGEQYF TGTGCCAGCAGCCAGGGACTAGCGGGGGAGCAGTACTTC
. . TRBJ1-1 TRBV7-2 CASSTWTENTEAFF TGTGCCAGCAGCACGTGGACAGAGAACACTGAAGCTTTCTTT
. . TRBJ2-5 TRBV6-1 CASSEAQETQYF TGTGCCAGCAGTGAAGCACAGGAGACCCAGTACTTC
. . TRBJ2-1 TRBV24-1 CATSDPFYNEQFF TGTGCCACCAGTGACCCCTTTTACAATGAGCAGTTCTTC
. . TRBJ1-1 TRBV3-1/TRBV3-2 CASSQDRGAFF TGTGCCAGCAGCCAAGACAGAGGGGCTTTCTTT
. . TRBJ1-2 TRBV4-3 CASSQAPGGSYGYTF TGCGCCAGCAGCCAAGCCCCCGGGGGGTCCTATGGCTACACCTTC
. . TRBJ2-5 TRBV29-1 CSVGGPNLETQYF TGCAGCGTTGGGGGGCCCAACTTGGAGACCCAGTACTTC
. . TRBJ1-2 TRBV11-3 CASSLGGPDGYTF TGTGCCAGCAGCTTAGGGGGGCCAGATGGCTACACCTTC
TRBD1 . TRBJ1-1 TRBV29-1 CSVEGQGNTEAFF TGCAGCGTTGAGGGACAGGGGAACACTGAAGCTTTCTTT
TRBD1 . TRBJ1-2 TRBV6-5 CASSSLTGDGYTF TGTGCCAGCAGTTCCCTGACAGGGGATGGCTACACCTTC
TRBD2 once TRBJ2-2 TRBV6-5 CASSSGGVGELFF TGTGCCAGTTCTAGCGGGGGGGTAGGGGAGCTGTTTTTT
TRBD2 . TRBJ2-1 TRBV19 CASSALAGGPDEQFF TGTGCCAGTAGTGCTCTAGCGGGAGGGCCCGATGAGCAGTTCTTC
TRBD1 few TRBJ1-1 TRBV10-3 CAIRDRDFTEAFF TGTGCCATCAGGGACAGGGACTTCACTGAAGCTTTCTTT
. . TRBJ2-6 TRBV19 CASMSFSGANVLTF TGTGCCAGTATGTCCTTCTCTGGGGCCAACGTCCTGACTTTC
. . TRBJ2-7 TRBV9 CASSGTSPYEQYF TGTGCCAGCAGCGGGACTTCTCCCTACGAGCAGTACTTC
. . TRBJ2-7 TRBV2 CASSREAQGQYF TGTGCCAGCAGTAGAGAGGCGCAGGGACAGTACTTC
TRBD1 . TRBJ2-7 TRBV15 CATSRTIDRAYEQYF TGTGCCACCAGTAGAACTATTGACAGGGCCTACGAGCAGTACTTC
TRBD2 . TRBJ2-1 TRBV19 CASGTSGTSNNEQFF TGTGCCAGCGGGACTAGCGGGACCTCCAACAATGAGCAGTTCTTC
. . TRBJ1-4 TRBV11-2 CASSYNRGNEKLFF TGTGCCAGCAGCTATAATAGGGGAAATGAAAAACTGTTTTTT
. . TRBJ1-4 TRBV19 CASSIFTGQPTTNEKLFF TGTGCCAGTAGTATTTTCACAGGACAGCCGACAACTAATGAAAAACTGTTTTTT
TRBD1 . TRBJ1-6 TRBV27 CASSTHRGIGSPLHF TGTGCCAGCAGTACCCACAGGGGAATAGGGTCACCCCTCCACTTT
TRBD1 . TRBJ1-1 TRBV9 CASSVGQGSIEAFF TGTGCCAGCAGCGTCGGACAGGGGTCAATTGAAGCTTTCTTT
. . TRBJ1-5 TRBV6-5 CASKPLLGGSQPQHF TGTGCCAGCAAACCCCTTCTCGGGGGGAGTCAGCCCCAGCATTTT
. once TRBJ2-1 TRBV6-2/TRBV6-3 CASTPGFSYNEQFF TGTGCCAGCACCCCCGGTTTTTCCTACAATGAGCAGTTCTTC
. . TRBJ2-3 TRBV7-3 CASSVIGGTDTQYF TGTGCCAGCAGCGTCATTGGAGGGACAGATACGCAGTATTTT
TRBD1 few TRBJ2-5 TRBV4-1 CASSQGAGGKETQYF TGCGCCAGCAGCCAAGGGGCAGGGGGCAAAGAGACCCAGTACTTC
. . TRBJ2-3 TRBV7-9 CASSLYQPGHPFRDTQYF TGTGCCAGCAGCCTCTACCAACCGGGACACCCTTTTCGGGATACGCAGTATTTT
. few TRBJ2-7 TRBV9 CASSVGQGSPYEQYF TGTGCCAGCAGCGTAGGGCAGGGGAGCCCCTACGAGCAGTACTTC
. . TRBJ2-7 TRBV5-5 CASSLLGRGYF TGTGCCAGCAGCCTTCTGGGCAGGGGCTACTTC
. . TRBJ1-1 TRBV5-1 CASSLAGGSTEAFF TGCGCCAGCAGCTTGGCAGGCGGGAGCACTGAAGCTTTCTTT
. once TRBJ2-4 TRBV13 CASSFSLDPRGKNIQYF TGTGCCAGCAGCTTCTCCCTAGACCCCCGGGGCAAAAACATTCAGTACTTC
. . TRBJ1-5 TRBV6-5 CASSFGSDNQPQHF TGTGCCAGCAGTTTCGGGTCTGACAATCAGCCCCAGCATTTT
. . TRBJ1-1 TRBV6-1 CASSEEAGAFF TGTGCCAGCAGTGAAGAGGCGGGAGCTTTCTTT
TRBD1 once TRBJ2-7 TRBV5-6 CASSPGTGVGEQYF TGTGCCAGCAGCCCCGGGACAGGGGTGGGCGAGCAGTACTTC
. once TRBJ2-7 TRBV18 CASSDLGLYEQYF TGTGCCAGCTCCGACCTAGGTCTCTACGAGCAGTACTTC
. . TRBJ2-7 TRBV14 CASSLGGPSGNEQYF TGTGCCAGCAGCCTCGGAGGGCCCTCAGGGAACGAGCAGTACTTC
. few TRBJ2-3 TRBV7-2 CASSLGARGGADTQYF TGTGCCAGCAGCTTAGGGGCACGAGGGGGAGCAGATACGCAGTATTTT
. . TRBJ2-3 TRBV30 CAWSIATVTDTQYF TGTGCCTGGAGTATCGCTACTGTCACAGATACGCAGTATTTT
. once TRBJ1-2 TRBV6-5 CASSKTTVLGYTF TGTGCCAGCAGTAAAACGACAGTTCTTGGCTACACCTTC
TRBD1 . TRBJ1-4 TRBV3-1/TRBV3-2 CASSQGQGVGVGKLFF TGTGCCAGCAGCCAAGGACAGGGAGTAGGGGTCGGAAAACTGTTTTTT
TRBD1 . TRBJ2-3 TRBV7-2 CASSLDRGTDTQYF TGTGCCAGCAGCTTGGACAGGGGCACAGATACGCAGTATTTT
. . TRBJ1-2 TRBV2 CASSGVVTGGYTF TGTGCCAGCAGTGGGGTTGTTACAGGCGGCTACACCTTC
TRBD1 once TRBJ2-7 TRBV29-1 CSAQGAPYEQYF TGCAGCGCCCAGGGGGCCCCCTACGAGCAGTACTTC
. . TRBJ2-5 TRBV24-1 CATSDQYQETQYF TGTGCCACCAGTGACCAGTACCAAGAGACCCAGTACTTC
. . TRBJ1-1 TRBV29-1 CSGRMNTEAFF TGCAGCGGGCGGATGAACACTGAAGCTTTCTTT
. few TRBJ1-1 TRBV6-2/TRBV6-3 CASSTTWTEAFF TGTGCCAGCAGTACGACATGGACTGAAGCTTTCTTT